This paragraph reports one TCR beta chain. Its specific antigen is unknown. No base-level quality is on record; no much larger clone is a single base apart. This sample was included in a study of cytomegalovirus exposure and HLA in healthy donors (dated 2017 in TCRdb). For the study in its entirety: The 666 repertoires of the first cohort and the 120 or so validation repertoires were produced on the same platform, according to a later analysis. To predict cytomegalovirus infection status, the study combined high-throughput TCR immunosequencing, statistical association of individual TCRs with disease status, and machine learning. In addition to the first cohort of about 650 subjects, a separate validation cohort of approximately 130 different subjects was used. The study aimed to test whether signatures of past pathogen exposure could be identified by cataloging public T cell receptors. What the work shows at the level of the full study, not this receptor alone: Most TCR sequences were observed very rarely across donors, whereas some public TCRs were present in many individuals. The classifier was reported to diagnose cytomegalovirus status with high specificity and sensitivity in both the original and validation cohorts. The study listed approximately 160 TCR beta chains as associated with cytomegalovirus. Subsequent analysis determined that TCRs grouped into clusters in the first cohort also showed a tendency toward co-occurrence across the 120 validation repertoires, and 85% to 95% of cluster scores exceeded 0. In vitro tests confirmed that a few of the cytomegalovirus-associated TCR beta chains recognize cytomegalovirus antigens. The authors suggested that the approach could potentially be extended to other disease states and immunological phenotypes. A later analysis had no HLA typing for the validation cohort, so co-occurrence there was scored across all 110 or so repertoires.

The library was generated by the immunoSEQ multiplex PCR assay. Concerning the study's data processing: A statistical classification framework was built to diagnose cytomegalovirus status from the catalog of TCR beta chain sequences. In its TCRdb copy, this immuneACCESS table keeps in-frame sequences only and misses some clones. Where compared with another copy, unresolved V genes explain less than half of these, and the others have no known cause. The V and J calls and clone size were taken over from that table, and D and trimming were inferred from the DNA. This sample is represented by fewer than 250,000 clones; 70% to 90% of them were singletons. The ten top clones hold 4.5% to 7% of the sample. The donors belonged to the validation cohort of around 110 subjects, which was separate from the approximately 680-subject first cohort. Reading from cysteine to phenylalanine, the CDR3 counts 13 amino acids. The entry retains the CDR3 DNA only, 39 bases that are in frame from base 1. V is cut by 5 bases and J by 1 base, and the space between the germline ends is 8 bases. For CDR1 and CDR2, the germline V gene (reference sequence) lists LNHDA and SQIVND.

The chain is assembled from TRBV19 and TRBJ1-1; no D gene is confidently identified. The receptor was derived from a young woman in good health and CMV-seronegative. The sequenced sample consisted of PBMCs. The sequenced DNA: TGTGCCAGTAGTGCGACAAGGAACACTGAAGCTTTCTTT. This gives the protein CASSATRNTEAFF.